The 15 T cell receptor beta chains in this list originate from one sample, sequenced in a study of Ad26.COV2.S vaccination and SARS-CoV-2 variants. The treatment here: around 19 received Ad26.COV2.S at low or high dose, single or two shots; 5 received placebo; per-sample allocation not given. Collection of samples fell on day 63 after the first vaccine or placebo injection. The repertoire was sequenced with immunoSEQ multiplex PCR; TCRdb's copy has only in-frame clones and lacks some. The table has over 400,000 clones, 92% seen once. This sample comprised peripheral blood, obtained in a trial of Ad26.COV2.S vaccine versus placebo. These receptor sequences come from a person between 18 and 65 years old who received the Ad26.COV2.S COVID-19 vaccine or a placebo.

Only one count was recorded for this clone. The V call is TRBV5-5, the J call TRBJ2-7; a weak D match, TRBD1 (6 bases). The CDR3 sequence is 17 residues long. Germline values: CDR1 SGHKS, CDR2 YYEKEE (reference sequence). The V and J ends lost 0 bases and 9 bases respectively, with 25 bases between them. Here the CDR3 reads CASSLEGTKLGVVGQYF. The CDR3 DNA is TGTGCCAGCAGCTTGGAGGGGACAAAGCTTGGGGTAGTGGGGCAGTACTTC.

This chain links TRBV7-8 with TRBJ1-2; D ambiguous. Trimming took off 8 bases at V and 8 bases at J, with 15 bases between the two ends. The CDR3 runs 12 residues. In germline, CDR1 is SGHVS, CDR2 FQNEAQ. In DNA, the CDR3 is TGTGCCAGCTCCAGAGCAACTAGGGGCTACACCTTC. Protein sequence: CASSRATRGYTF.

V and J are TRBV12-3 or TRBV12-4 and TRBJ2-7; a possible D gene is TRBD1 (5 bases). The CDR3 sequence is 12 residues long. V was pared by 3 bases and J by 6 bases, with 9 bases between. The DNA for the CDR3 is TGTGCCAGCAGTTTTACAGGAGTCGAGCAGTACTTC. Its translation is CASSFTGVEQYF.

The chain uses TRBV5-4 and TRBJ1-5; possible D gene TRBD1, 6 bases. Trimming stripped 4 bases from V and 2 bases from J, with 16 bases between. Germline CDR1 reads SGHNT; CDR2 reads YYREEE (reference sequence). The CDR3 totals 16 residues. The DNA for the CDR3 is TGTGCCAGCAGCGGAGGGGGGGGAGGTGGCAATCAGCCCCAGCATTTT. Translated, it gives CASSGGGGGGNQPQHF.

The gene calls are TRBV19 and TRBJ1-3; 10 nucleotides align to TRBD1. This CDR3 has 13 amino acids. V was pared by 8 bases and J by 8 bases, with 6 bases of the junction left unmatched. Germline V gene sequence: CDR1 LNHDA, CDR2 SQIVND (reference sequence). CDR3 in DNA: TGTGCCAGTGGCGACAGGGGGCTGTACACCATATATTTT. As protein: CASGDRGLYTIYF.

V and J are TRBV29-1 and TRBJ1-5; no firm D call. This CDR3 region has 12 residues. V lost 5 bases, J lost 4 bases, and 9 bases lay in between. Germline V gene data show CDR1 as SQVTM and CDR2 as ANQGSEA. CDR3: CSVRESNQPQHF. In nucleotides, the CDR3 is TGCAGCGTTAGAGAGTCTAATCAGCCCCAGCATTTT.

The chain is built from TRBV28 and TRBJ2-5; 7 nucleotides agree with TRBD1. Germline CDR1 MDHEN, CDR2 SYDVKM. The CDR3 runs 15 residues. The V gene end was trimmed by 8 bases and the J gene end by 4 bases; junction bases not matched to a gene: 13. The CDR3 region is CASSETGKFLETQYF. The CDR3 DNA sequence: TGTGCCAGCTCAGAGACAGGGAAGTTTCTAGAGACCCAGTACTTC.

J is TRBJ2-7 and V is TRBV29-1; no firm D call. Germline values: CDR1 SQVTM, CDR2 ANQGSEA. This CDR3 contains 13 residues. Trimming pared 1 base from V and 3 bases from J, leaving 10 bases between. In DNA form, the CDR3 reads TGCAGCGTTGAAGTCCTGGGTTACTACGAGCAGTACTTC. Protein sequence: CSVEVLGYYEQYF.

The chain employs TRBV19 and TRBJ2-1, with D possibly TRBD2 on 6 matching bases. The CDR3 totals 16 residues. Germline V lookup: CDR1 LNHDA, CDR2 SQIVND (reference sequence). The V and J ends lost 3 bases and 3 bases respectively, with 15 bases between them. CDR3 region: CASSIMGPGGYNEQFF. In DNA, the CDR3 is TGTGCCAGTAGTATCATGGGCCCCGGGGGCTACAATGAGCAGTTCTTC.

This chain joins TRBV7-2 and TRBJ2-7; D gene uncertain. CDR1 SGHTA and CDR2 FQGNSA come from the germline V gene. The germline V and J ends were trimmed by 1 base and 1 base, with 5 bases remaining between them. The CDR3 loop spans 13 amino acids. The chain's CDR3 is CASSLVQSYEQYF. CDR3 bases: TGTGCCAGCAGCTTAGTACAGTCCTACGAGCAGTACTTC.

To note about this clone: Other nucleotide sequences from this sample produce the same CDR3. The J gene is TRBJ2-7, the V gene TRBV4-1; D is unresolved. Trimming shortened V by 0 bases and J by 6 bases, and 3 bases separated the two germline ends. The CDR3 extends over 11 amino acids. CDR1 is MGHRA and CDR2 is YSYEKL in the germline V gene. The CDR3 nucleotides read TGCGCCAGCAGCCAAGACGGCGAGCAGTACTTC. The encoded protein is CASSQDGEQYF.

In its sample, this clone was seen once. This chain joins TRBV6-5 and TRBJ2-3; a weak D match, TRBD2 (5 bases). The length of the CDR3 is 15 residues. Germline CDR1 is MNHEY and CDR2 is SVGAGI. Trimming removed 4 bases at V and 0 bases at J, with 11 bases between. CDR3 DNA sequence: TGTGCCAGCAGTTTTCGGGGATTGAGCACAGATACGCAGTATTTT. Its translation is CASSFRGLSTDTQYF.

This clone occurred many times. The J gene is TRBJ2-2, the V gene TRBV15; D is ambiguous. CDR3 length equals 15 residues. Germline CDR1 is LNHNV and CDR2 is YYDKDF (reference sequence). The ends were cut back, 0 bases at V and 3 bases at J, with 8 bases in the middle. CDR3 nucleotides: TGTGCCACCAGCAGAGATGGGGTGGACACCGGGGAGCTGTTTTTT. Amino acid sequence: CATSRDGVDTGELFF.

The chain joins TRBV11-2 to TRBJ2-7; either TRBD1 or TRBD2 may supply D (6 bases each). Germline V CDR1 and CDR2: SGHAT, FQNNGV. This CDR3 comprises 13 residues. V lost 4 bases and J lost 5, with 12 bases in between. The CDR3 protein is CASSSGAKDEQYF. CDR3 nucleotide sequence: TGTGCCAGCAGCTCGGGGGCTAAGGACGAGCAGTACTTC.

Remarks on this clone: The same CDR3 can be traced to other DNA sequences in this sample. The chain couples TRBV5-4 to TRBJ2-3; D may be TRBD1 or TRBD2 (5 bases each). V gave up 0 bases and J gave up 0 bases, with 5 bases separating them. Germline V lookup: CDR1 SGHNT, CDR2 YYREEE (reference sequence). The CDR3 loop spans 14 amino acids. The CDR3 here is CASSLGGSTDTQYF. DNA of the CDR3: TGTGCCAGCAGCTTGGGGGGGAGCACAGATACGCAGTATTTT.